The sequence of this T cell receptor (beta chain) was determined in a study of vaccination effects on CD4 cells after COVID-19. Overall study: Relative to the second dose, post-vaccine samples were obtained a median of 72 days later.

Study conclusions and caveats: Just 1 of 255 vaccine-induced clones in healthy recipients was cross-reactive.

The method was immunoSEQ multiplex PCR; TCRdb's version includes in-frame clones alone and lacks a portion of them. The sample has around 29,000 clones, 70% to 75% seen once; the top ten hold 9%. CDR1 is LNHDA, CDR2 SQIVND, per germline (reference sequence). The V gene lost 0 bases and the J gene lost 7 bases, with 10 bases spanning the gap. This CDR3 is built from 15 residues. Before sequencing, viral peptide pools were used by the ViraFEST assay to expand antigen-specific CD4+ T cells. Following 10 days of culture, CD4+ T cells were isolated. Participants were given two doses of BNT162b2 or mRNA-1273 vaccine. Previously uninfected by SARS-CoV-2, the vaccine recipients also showed negative nucleocapsid antibodies. On this clone: The antigen is undetermined.

This chain connects TRBV19 to TRBJ1-6, with D hard to call. The specimen was CD4+ T cells from PBMCs cultured with HCoV-NL63 spike peptides, collected after COVID-19 vaccination. The receptor was derived from a human donor who received a COVID-19 vaccine. Written as DNA, the CDR3 is TGTGCCAGTAGTATAGAAAAGCGCACGAATTCACCCCTCCACTTT. Translating gives CASSIEKRTNSPLHF.